The rows below give T cell receptor beta chains drawn from one sample of a study of blood T cell repertoires in COVID-19. Sequencing was performed with immunoSEQ multiplex PCR; in TCRdb, only in-frame clones are kept and a portion is missing. In the table there are approximately 150,000 clones, around 87% of which are singletons. Specimen: peripheral blood. The receptors originated from a woman of 80 years or more with COVID-19, enrolled during active disease. Each CDR3 is given with its conserved first and last residue. The D gene is left open where the match is weak. Clone sizes are given selectively: once, few, many, or a class where the clone is expanded.

v_gene: TRBV6-5; j_gene: TRBJ1-2; d_gene: -; abundance: -; CDR3aa: CASSLSANYGYTF; CDR3nt: TGTGCCAGCAGTTTATCGGCTAACTATGGCTACACCTTC
v_gene: TRBV7-9; j_gene: TRBJ1-6; d_gene: TRBD1; abundance: -; CDR3aa: CASSPGTGGNSPLHF; CDR3nt: TGTGCCAGCAGCCCCGGGACAGGGGGAAATTCACCCCTCCACTTT
v_gene: TRBV28; j_gene: TRBJ2-7; d_gene: TRBD2; abundance: few; CDR3aa: CASTMPSGSSYEQYF; CDR3nt: TGTGCCAGCACCATGCCTAGCGGAAGCTCCTACGAGCAGTACTTC
v_gene: TRBV2; j_gene: TRBJ2-1; d_gene: TRBD2; abundance: once; CDR3aa: CASRKLAGGNEQFF; CDR3nt: TGTGCCAGCAGGAAGCTAGCGGGGGGGAATGAGCAGTTCTTC
v_gene: TRBV24-1; j_gene: TRBJ1-5; d_gene: -; abundance: -; CDR3aa: CATSAGGGSNQPQHF; CDR3nt: TGTGCCACCAGCGCGGGCGGGGGGAGCAATCAGCCCCAGCATTTT
v_gene: TRBV7-2; j_gene: TRBJ1-5; d_gene: TRBD1; abundance: -; CDR3aa: CATDTGTGSQPQHF; CDR3nt: TGTGCCACCGACACCGGGACAGGGTCTCAGCCCCAGCATTTT
v_gene: TRBV28; j_gene: TRBJ2-5; d_gene: TRBD1; abundance: -; CDR3aa: CATYGTGDSETQYF; CDR3nt: TGTGCCACCTATGGGACAGGGGATTCAGAGACCCAGTACTTC
v_gene: TRBV2; j_gene: TRBJ2-7; d_gene: TRBD2; abundance: -; CDR3aa: CASTGLAGPYEQYF; CDR3nt: TGTGCCAGCACCGGACTAGCGGGACCCTACGAGCAGTACTTC
v_gene: TRBV6-6; j_gene: TRBJ2-7; d_gene: -; abundance: -; CDR3aa: CASSPLQGFRYEQYF; CDR3nt: TGTGCCAGCAGTCCCCTACAGGGTTTTCGGTACGAGCAGTACTTC
v_gene: TRBV10-3; j_gene: TRBJ2-1; d_gene: TRBD2; abundance: -; CDR3aa: CATRGGSDLNEQFF; CDR3nt: TGTGCCACAAGGGGCGGGAGTGACCTCAATGAGCAGTTCTTC
v_gene: TRBV6-2/TRBV6-3; j_gene: TRBJ1-2; d_gene: TRBD1; abundance: -; CDR3aa: CASSLGQGHGYTF; CDR3nt: TGTGCCAGCAGTCTCGGACAGGGGCATGGCTACACCTTC
v_gene: TRBV4-2; j_gene: TRBJ2-7; d_gene: TRBD2; abundance: -; CDR3aa: CASSPLIAGYLDEQYF; CDR3nt: TGTGCCAGCAGCCCACTTATAGCGGGATACCTAGACGAGCAGTACTTC
v_gene: TRBV5-4; j_gene: TRBJ1-2; d_gene: TRBD1; abundance: -; CDR3aa: CASSLRGQAYGYTF; CDR3nt: TGTGCCAGCAGCTTGCGGGGACAGGCTTATGGCTACACCTTC
v_gene: TRBV28; j_gene: TRBJ1-1; d_gene: TRBD1; abundance: -; CDR3aa: CAGIGQGASEAFF; CDR3nt: TGTGCCGGAATAGGACAGGGGGCGAGTGAAGCTTTCTTT
v_gene: TRBV5-1; j_gene: TRBJ2-1; d_gene: -; abundance: -; CDR3aa: CASSLAQGLYEQFF; CDR3nt: TGCGCCAGCAGCTTGGCCCAGGGTCTGTATGAGCAGTTCTTC
v_gene: TRBV7-9; j_gene: TRBJ2-7; d_gene: -; abundance: -; CDR3aa: CASSLDSFYEQYF; CDR3nt: TGTGCCAGCAGCCTGGACAGCTTTTACGAGCAGTACTTC
v_gene: TRBV5-1; j_gene: TRBJ1-2; d_gene: -; abundance: -; CDR3aa: CASSLGAAYGYTF; CDR3nt: TGCGCCAGCAGCTTGGGCGCTGCCTATGGCTACACCTTC
v_gene: TRBV6-2/TRBV6-3; j_gene: TRBJ1-5; d_gene: -; abundance: -; CDR3aa: CASSRREGTNQPQHF; CDR3nt: TGTGCCAGCAGCCGACGGGAGGGAACCAATCAGCCCCAGCATTTT
v_gene: TRBV19; j_gene: TRBJ2-2; d_gene: -; abundance: -; CDR3aa: CASSIQGTGELFF; CDR3nt: TGTGCCAGTTCAATCCAGGGGACCGGGGAGCTGTTTTTT
v_gene: TRBV5-1; j_gene: TRBJ1-1; d_gene: TRBD1; abundance: -; CDR3aa: CASTAQGGPEAFF; CDR3nt: TGCGCCAGCACCGCACAGGGGGGACCTGAAGCTTTCTTT
v_gene: TRBV7-9; j_gene: TRBJ1-2; d_gene: -; abundance: -; CDR3aa: CASSGEGGLWNGYTF; CDR3nt: TGTGCCAGCAGCGGGGAGGGGGGATTGTGGAATGGCTACACCTTC
v_gene: TRBV5-5; j_gene: TRBJ2-7; d_gene: -; abundance: -; CDR3aa: CASSVSEYYEQYF; CDR3nt: TGTGCCAGCTCCGTGTCGGAGTACTACGAGCAGTACTTC
v_gene: TRBV5-1; j_gene: TRBJ2-1; d_gene: -; abundance: -; CDR3aa: CATSPLGADSYNEQFF; CDR3nt: TGCGCCACCTCTCCCCTGGGAGCGGACTCCTACAATGAGCAGTTCTTC
v_gene: TRBV28; j_gene: TRBJ1-1; d_gene: TRBD1; abundance: once; CDR3aa: CASRAGTGGITEAFF; CDR3nt: TGTGCCAGCAGGGCCGGGACAGGGGGCATCACTGAAGCTTTCTTT
v_gene: TRBV27; j_gene: TRBJ2-5; d_gene: -; abundance: -; CDR3aa: CASSFSGQETQYF; CDR3nt: TGTGCCAGCAGTTTTTCGGGGCAAGAGACCCAGTACTTC
v_gene: TRBV7-3; j_gene: TRBJ2-3; d_gene: TRBD2; abundance: -; CDR3aa: CASSPQAGGTDTQYF; CDR3nt: TGTGCCAGCAGCCCCCAAGCGGGAGGGACAGATACGCAGTATTTT
v_gene: TRBV28; j_gene: TRBJ2-3; d_gene: -; abundance: -; CDR3aa: CASSPSSGTDTQYF; CDR3nt: TGTGCCAGCAGTCCCAGTAGCGGCACAGATACGCAGTATTTT
v_gene: TRBV28; j_gene: TRBJ1-1; d_gene: -; abundance: -; CDR3aa: CASSLRRDTEAFF; CDR3nt: TGTGCCAGCAGTCTAAGACGGGACACTGAAGCTTTCTTT
v_gene: TRBV3-1/TRBV3-2; j_gene: TRBJ1-2; d_gene: TRBD1; abundance: -; CDR3aa: CASSQDGTEYYGYTF; CDR3nt: TGTGCCAGCAGCCAAGATGGGACAGAGTACTATGGCTACACCTTC
v_gene: TRBV5-1; j_gene: TRBJ2-5; d_gene: TRBD1; abundance: few; CDR3aa: CASSVGTGPQETQYF; CDR3nt: TGCGCCAGCAGCGTAGGGACAGGGCCGCAAGAGACCCAGTACTTC
v_gene: TRBV9; j_gene: TRBJ1-4; d_gene: -; abundance: -; CDR3aa: CASSVGVGSRGEKLFF; CDR3nt: TGTGCCAGCAGCGTAGGAGTGGGGAGCAGGGGTGAAAAACTGTTTTTT
v_gene: TRBV3-1/TRBV3-2; j_gene: TRBJ1-4; d_gene: TRBD1; abundance: -; CDR3aa: CASSLSGQGREKLFF; CDR3nt: TGTGCCAGCAGCCTCTCGGGACAGGGAAGAGAAAAACTGTTTTTT
v_gene: TRBV18; j_gene: TRBJ2-2; d_gene: -; abundance: -; CDR3aa: CASSPRSGHTGELFF; CDR3nt: TGTGCCAGCTCACCTCGAAGCGGACACACCGGGGAGCTGTTTTTT
v_gene: TRBV12-3/TRBV12-4; j_gene: TRBJ1-1; d_gene: -; abundance: -; CDR3aa: CASSLLDTEAFF; CDR3nt: TGTGCCAGCAGTTTACTTGACACTGAAGCTTTCTTT
v_gene: TRBV7-8; j_gene: TRBJ2-7; d_gene: TRBD2; abundance: -; CDR3aa: CASSLTATSGRAYEQYF; CDR3nt: TGTGCCAGCAGCTTAACCGCAACTAGCGGGAGGGCCTACGAGCAGTACTTC
v_gene: TRBV27; j_gene: TRBJ2-7; d_gene: TRBD1; abundance: -; CDR3aa: CASSLGDRPHEQYF; CDR3nt: TGTGCCAGCAGTTTGGGGGACAGGCCCCACGAGCAGTACTTC
v_gene: TRBV19; j_gene: TRBJ1-4; d_gene: -; abundance: -; CDR3aa: CASSWGGEKLFF; CDR3nt: TGTGCCAGTAGTTGGGGAGGTGAAAAACTGTTTTTT
v_gene: TRBV28; j_gene: TRBJ1-4; d_gene: -; abundance: -; CDR3aa: CASKQVINEKLFF; CDR3nt: TGTGCCAGTAAACAGGTCATTAATGAAAAACTGTTTTTT
v_gene: TRBV6-1; j_gene: TRBJ2-6; d_gene: -; abundance: -; CDR3aa: CASSEGGDPIWANVLTF; CDR3nt: TGTGCCAGCAGTGAAGGGGGGGACCCCATTTGGGCCAACGTCCTGACTTTC
v_gene: TRBV20-1; j_gene: TRBJ1-4; d_gene: -; abundance: -; CDR3aa: CSASAGTLGEKLFF; CDR3nt: TGCAGTGCTAGTGCCGGGACACTCGGCGAAAAACTGTTTTTT
v_gene: TRBV7-9; j_gene: TRBJ1-5; d_gene: -; abundance: -; CDR3aa: CASSSDKGFRMFQHF; CDR3nt: TGTGCCAGCAGCTCGGACAAGGGCTTTCGTATGTTCCAGCATTTT